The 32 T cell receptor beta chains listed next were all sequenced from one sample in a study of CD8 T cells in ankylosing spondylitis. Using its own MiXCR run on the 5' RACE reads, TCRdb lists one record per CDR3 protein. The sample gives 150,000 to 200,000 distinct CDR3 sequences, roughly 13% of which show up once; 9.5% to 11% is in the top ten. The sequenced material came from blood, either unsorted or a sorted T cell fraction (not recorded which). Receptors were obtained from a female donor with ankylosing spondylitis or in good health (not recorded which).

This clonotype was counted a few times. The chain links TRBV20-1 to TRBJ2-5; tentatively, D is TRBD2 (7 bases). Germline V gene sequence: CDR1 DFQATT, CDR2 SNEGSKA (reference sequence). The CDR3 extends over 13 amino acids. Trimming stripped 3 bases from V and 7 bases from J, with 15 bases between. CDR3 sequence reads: CSARGGGLVTQYF. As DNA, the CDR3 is TGCAGTGCTAGGGGGGGGGGCTTAGTGACCCAGTACTTC.

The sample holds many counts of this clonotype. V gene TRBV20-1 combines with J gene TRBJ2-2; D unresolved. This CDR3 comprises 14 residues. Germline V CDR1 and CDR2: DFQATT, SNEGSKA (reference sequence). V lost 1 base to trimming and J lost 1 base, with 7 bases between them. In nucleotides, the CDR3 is TGCAGTGCTAGAGGGCTTCAGAACACCGGGGAGCTGTTTTTT. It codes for CSARGLQNTGELFF.

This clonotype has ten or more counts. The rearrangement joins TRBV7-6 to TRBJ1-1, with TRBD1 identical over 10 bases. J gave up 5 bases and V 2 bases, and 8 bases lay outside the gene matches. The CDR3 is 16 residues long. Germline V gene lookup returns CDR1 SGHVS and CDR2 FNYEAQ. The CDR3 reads CASSLLPGQGKTEAFF. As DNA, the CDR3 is TGTGCCAGCAGCTTACTCCCGGGACAGGGGAAGACTGAAGCTTTCTTT.

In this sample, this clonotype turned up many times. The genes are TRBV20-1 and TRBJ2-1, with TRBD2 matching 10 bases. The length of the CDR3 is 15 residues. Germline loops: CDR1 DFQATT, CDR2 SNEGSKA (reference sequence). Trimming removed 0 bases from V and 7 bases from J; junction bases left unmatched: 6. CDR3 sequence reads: CSARDLAGELNEQFF. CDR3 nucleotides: TGCAGTGCTAGAGATCTAGCGGGAGAGTTGAATGAGCAGTTCTTC.

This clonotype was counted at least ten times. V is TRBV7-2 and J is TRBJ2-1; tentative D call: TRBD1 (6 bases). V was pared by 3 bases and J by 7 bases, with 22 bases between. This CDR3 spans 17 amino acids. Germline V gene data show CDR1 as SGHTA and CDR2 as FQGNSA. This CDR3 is CASSFRVKTPGANEQFF. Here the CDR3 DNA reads TGTGCCAGCAGCTTCAGAGTTAAGACACCAGGGGCTAATGAGCAGTTCTTC.

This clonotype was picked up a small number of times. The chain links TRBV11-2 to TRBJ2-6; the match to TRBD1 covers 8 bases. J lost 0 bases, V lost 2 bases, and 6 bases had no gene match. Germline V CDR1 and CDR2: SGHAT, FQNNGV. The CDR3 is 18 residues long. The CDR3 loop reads CASSLSGTGVSGANVLTF. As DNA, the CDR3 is TGTGCCAGCAGCTTATCCGGGACAGGAGTCTCTGGGGCCAACGTCCTGACTTTC.

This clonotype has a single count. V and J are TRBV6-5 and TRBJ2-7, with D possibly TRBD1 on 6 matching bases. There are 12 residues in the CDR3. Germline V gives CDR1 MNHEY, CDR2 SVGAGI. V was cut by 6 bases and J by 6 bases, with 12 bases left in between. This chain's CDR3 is CASRSRQAEQYF. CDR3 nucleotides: TGTGCCAGCAGATCCCGACAGGCCGAGCAGTACTTC.

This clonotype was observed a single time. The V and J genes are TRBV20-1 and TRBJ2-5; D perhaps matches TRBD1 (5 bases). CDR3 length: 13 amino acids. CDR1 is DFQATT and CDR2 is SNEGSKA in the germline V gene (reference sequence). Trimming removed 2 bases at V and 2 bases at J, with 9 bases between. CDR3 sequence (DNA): TGCAGTGCTAGACAGACAGTTCAAGAGACCCAGTACTTC. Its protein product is CSARQTVQETQYF.

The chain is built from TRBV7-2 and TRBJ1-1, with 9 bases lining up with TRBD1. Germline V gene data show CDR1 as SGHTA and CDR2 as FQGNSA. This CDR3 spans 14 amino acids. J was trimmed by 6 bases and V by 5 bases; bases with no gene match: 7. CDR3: CASSHMGQGAEAFF. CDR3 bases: TGTGCCAGCAGCCATATGGGACAGGGCGCTGAAGCTTTCTTT.

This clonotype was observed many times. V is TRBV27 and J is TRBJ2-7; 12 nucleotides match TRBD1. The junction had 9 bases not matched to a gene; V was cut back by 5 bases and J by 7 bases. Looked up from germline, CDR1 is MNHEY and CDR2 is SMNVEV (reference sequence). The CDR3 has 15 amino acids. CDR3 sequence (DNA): TGTGCCAGCAGTCCGACCGGGACAGGGGGCGTAGAGCAGTACTTC. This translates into CASSPTGTGGVEQYF.

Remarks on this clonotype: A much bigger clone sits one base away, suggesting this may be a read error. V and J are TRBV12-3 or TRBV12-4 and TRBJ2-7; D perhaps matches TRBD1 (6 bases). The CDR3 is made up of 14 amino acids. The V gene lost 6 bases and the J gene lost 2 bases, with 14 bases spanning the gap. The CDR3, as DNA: TGTGCCAGCAGGTTGGGGCAGGGGCCCTACGAGCAGTACTTC. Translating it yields CASRLGQGPYEQYF.

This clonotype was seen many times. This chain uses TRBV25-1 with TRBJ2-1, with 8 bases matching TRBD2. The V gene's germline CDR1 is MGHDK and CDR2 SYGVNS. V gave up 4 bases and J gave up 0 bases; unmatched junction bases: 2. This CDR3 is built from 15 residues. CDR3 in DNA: TGTGCCAGCAGTGGGAGCGGGAGCTCCTACAATGAGCAGTTCTTC. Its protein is CASSGSGSSYNEQFF.

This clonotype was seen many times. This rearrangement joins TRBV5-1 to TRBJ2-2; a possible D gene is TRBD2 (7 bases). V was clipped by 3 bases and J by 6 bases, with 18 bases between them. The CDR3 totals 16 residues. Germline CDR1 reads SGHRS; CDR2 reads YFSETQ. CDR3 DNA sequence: TGCGCCAGCAGCTCCCCGCGGGGGCGTTTCGCCGGGGAGCTGTTTTTT. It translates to CASSSPRGRFAGELFF.

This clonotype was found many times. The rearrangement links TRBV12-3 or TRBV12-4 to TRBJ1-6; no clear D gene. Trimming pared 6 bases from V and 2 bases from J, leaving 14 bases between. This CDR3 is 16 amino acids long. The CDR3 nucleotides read TGTGCCAGCAGCCTTAGGGCCCGCCCCTATAATTCACCCCTCCACTTT. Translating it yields CASSLRARPYNSPLHF.

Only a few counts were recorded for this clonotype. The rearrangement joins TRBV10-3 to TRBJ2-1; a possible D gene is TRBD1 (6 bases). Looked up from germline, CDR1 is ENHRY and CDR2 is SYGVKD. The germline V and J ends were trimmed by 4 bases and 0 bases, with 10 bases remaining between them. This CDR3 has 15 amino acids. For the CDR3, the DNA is TGTGCCATCAGTGTCCAGGGGAGCTCCTACAATGAGCAGTTCTTC. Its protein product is CAISVQGSSYNEQFF.

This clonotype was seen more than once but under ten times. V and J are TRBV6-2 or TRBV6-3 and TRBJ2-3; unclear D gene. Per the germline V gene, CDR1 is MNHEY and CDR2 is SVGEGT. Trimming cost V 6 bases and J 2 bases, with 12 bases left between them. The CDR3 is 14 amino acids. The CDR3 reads CASRDARPTDTQYF. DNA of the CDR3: TGTGCCAGCAGAGACGCCCGGCCCACAGATACGCAGTATTTT.

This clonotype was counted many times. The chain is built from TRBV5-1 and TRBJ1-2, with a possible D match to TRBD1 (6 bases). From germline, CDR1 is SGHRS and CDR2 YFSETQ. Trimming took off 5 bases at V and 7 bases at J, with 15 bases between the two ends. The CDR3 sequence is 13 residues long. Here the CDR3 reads CASSPEGVRGYTF. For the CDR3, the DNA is TGCGCCAGCAGTCCTGAGGGGGTGCGTGGCTACACCTTC.

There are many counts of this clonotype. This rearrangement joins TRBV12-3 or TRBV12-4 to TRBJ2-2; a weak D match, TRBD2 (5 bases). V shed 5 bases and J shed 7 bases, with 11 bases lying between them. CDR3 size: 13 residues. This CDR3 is CASSSRRGGELFF. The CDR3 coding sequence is TGTGCCAGCAGTAGCCGCCGGGGCGGGGAGCTGTTTTTT.

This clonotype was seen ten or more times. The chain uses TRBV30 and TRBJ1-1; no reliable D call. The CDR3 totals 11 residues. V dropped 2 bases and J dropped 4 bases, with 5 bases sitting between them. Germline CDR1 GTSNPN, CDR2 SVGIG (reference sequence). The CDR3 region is CAWSPTTEAFF. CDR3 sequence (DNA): TGTGCCTGGAGTCCCACCACTGAAGCTTTCTTT.

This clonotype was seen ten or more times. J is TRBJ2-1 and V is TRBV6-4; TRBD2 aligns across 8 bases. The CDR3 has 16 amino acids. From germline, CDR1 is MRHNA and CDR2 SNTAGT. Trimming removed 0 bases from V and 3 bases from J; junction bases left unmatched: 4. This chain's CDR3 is CASSDSRRGDYNEQFF. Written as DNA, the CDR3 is TGTGCCAGCAGTGACTCTCGGCGGGGGGACTACAATGAGCAGTTCTTC.

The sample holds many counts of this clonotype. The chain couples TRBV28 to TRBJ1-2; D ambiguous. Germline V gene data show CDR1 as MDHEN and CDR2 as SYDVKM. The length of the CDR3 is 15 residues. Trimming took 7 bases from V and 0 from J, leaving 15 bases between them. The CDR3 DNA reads TGTGCCAGCATTACACCCCGGGGTGCTAACTATGGCTACACCTTC. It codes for CASITPRGANYGYTF.

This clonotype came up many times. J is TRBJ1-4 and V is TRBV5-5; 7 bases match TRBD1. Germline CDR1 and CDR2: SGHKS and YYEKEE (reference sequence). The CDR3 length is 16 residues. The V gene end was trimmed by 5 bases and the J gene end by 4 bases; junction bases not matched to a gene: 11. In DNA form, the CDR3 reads TGTGCCAGCAGGAACGACCTGACAGGGATTAATGAAAAACTGTTTTTT. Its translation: CASRNDLTGINEKLFF. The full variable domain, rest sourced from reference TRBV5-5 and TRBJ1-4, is DAGVTQSPTHLIKTRGQQVTLRCSPISGHKSVSWYQQVLGQGPQFIFQYYEKEERGRGNFPDRFSARQFPNYSSELNVNALLLGDSALYLCASRNDLTGINEKLFFGSGTQLSVL.

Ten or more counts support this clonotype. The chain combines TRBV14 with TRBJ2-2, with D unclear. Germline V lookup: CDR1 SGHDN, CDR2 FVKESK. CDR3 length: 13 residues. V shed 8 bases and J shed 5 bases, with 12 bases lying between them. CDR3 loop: CASSRKTTGELFF. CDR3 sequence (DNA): TGTGCCAGCTCTAGGAAGACTACCGGGGAGCTGTTTTTT.

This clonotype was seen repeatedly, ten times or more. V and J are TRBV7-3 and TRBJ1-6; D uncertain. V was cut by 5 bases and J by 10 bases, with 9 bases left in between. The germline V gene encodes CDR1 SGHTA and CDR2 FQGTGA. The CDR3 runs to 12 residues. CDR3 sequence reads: CASSDTRSPLHF. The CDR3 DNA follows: TGTGCCAGCAGCGATACACGGTCACCCCTCCACTTT.

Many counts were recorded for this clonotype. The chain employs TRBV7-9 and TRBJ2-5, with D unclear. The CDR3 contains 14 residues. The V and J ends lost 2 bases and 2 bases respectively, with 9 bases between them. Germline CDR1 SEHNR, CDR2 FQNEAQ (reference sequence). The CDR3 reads CASSLYRDQETQYF. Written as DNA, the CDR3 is TGTGCCAGCAGCTTATATAGGGATCAAGAGACCCAGTACTTC.

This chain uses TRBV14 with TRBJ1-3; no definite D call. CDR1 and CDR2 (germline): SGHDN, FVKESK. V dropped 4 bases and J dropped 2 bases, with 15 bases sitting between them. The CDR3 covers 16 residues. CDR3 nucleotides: TGTGCCAGCAGCCCCCTATACGGCGGTGCTGGAAACACCATATATTTT. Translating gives CASSPLYGGAGNTIYF.

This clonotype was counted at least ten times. The CDR3 nucleotides are TGCGCCAGCAGCTGGACAGGGACAACTGAAGCTTTCTTT. The encoded protein is CASSWTGTTEAFF. The chain is built from TRBV5-1 and TRBJ1-1; 8 bases are a match to TRBD1. With 3 bases clipped from V and 5 bases from J, the junction kept 3 bases outside the gene matches. Germline V lookup: CDR1 SGHRS, CDR2 YFSETQ. This CDR3 contains 13 residues.

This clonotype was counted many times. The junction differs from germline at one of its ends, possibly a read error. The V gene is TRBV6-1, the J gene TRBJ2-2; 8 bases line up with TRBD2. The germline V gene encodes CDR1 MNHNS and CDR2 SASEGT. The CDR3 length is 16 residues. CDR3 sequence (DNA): TGTGCCAGCACTGAAACCGGGACTAGAGAAACCGGGGAGCTGTTTTTT. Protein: CASTETGTRETGELFF.

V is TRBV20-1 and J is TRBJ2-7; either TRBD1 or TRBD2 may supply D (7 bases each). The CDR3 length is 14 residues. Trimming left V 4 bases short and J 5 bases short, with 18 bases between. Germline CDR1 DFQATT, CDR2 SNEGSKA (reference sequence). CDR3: CSAKGGGTGDEQYF. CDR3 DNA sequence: TGCAGTGCTAAAGGCGGGGGAACAGGGGACGAGCAGTACTTC.

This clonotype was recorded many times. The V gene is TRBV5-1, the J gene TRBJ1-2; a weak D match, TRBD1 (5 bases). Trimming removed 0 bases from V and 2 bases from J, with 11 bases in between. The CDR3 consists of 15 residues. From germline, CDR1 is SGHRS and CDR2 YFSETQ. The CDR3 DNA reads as TGCGCCAGCAGCTTGGGGTCGACAGACAACTATGGCTACACCTTC. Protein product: CASSLGSTDNYGYTF.

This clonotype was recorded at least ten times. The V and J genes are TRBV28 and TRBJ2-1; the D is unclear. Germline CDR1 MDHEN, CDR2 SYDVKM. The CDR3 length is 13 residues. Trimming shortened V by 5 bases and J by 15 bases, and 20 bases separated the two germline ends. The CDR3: CASSPNLSQSMFF. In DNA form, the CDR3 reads TGTGCCAGCAGTCCAAACCTGAGCCAGAGCATGTTCTTC.

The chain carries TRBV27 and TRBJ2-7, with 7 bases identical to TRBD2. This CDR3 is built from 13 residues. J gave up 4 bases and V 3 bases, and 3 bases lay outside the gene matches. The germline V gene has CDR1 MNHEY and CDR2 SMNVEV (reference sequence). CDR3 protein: CASSLAGDYEQYF. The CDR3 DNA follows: TGTGCCAGCAGTTTGGCGGGAGATTACGAGCAGTACTTC.